Below, 9 T cell receptor beta chains from the same sample are listed, as sequenced in a study of blood T cell repertoires in COVID-19. Method: immunoSEQ multiplex PCR; TCRdb's copy keeps in-frame clones and lacks some. Of 60,000 or so clones in the sample, 70% to 90% are singletons; the top ten hold roughly 8.8%. The sequencing sample was made of peripheral blood. All receptors come from a woman in her 70s with active COVID-19.

V and J are TRBV6-5 and TRBJ2-1; 7 nucleotides line up with TRBD2. Germline CDR1 and CDR2: MNHEY and SVGAGI. Germline trimming cut 1 base from V and 1 base from J; bases unmatched to any gene: 4. The CDR3 is 16 amino acids. The CDR3 DNA sequence: TGTGCCAGCAGTTACTTCTCGGGAGGATCCTACAATGAGCAGTTCTTC. Its protein product is CASSYFSGGSYNEQFF.

This clone was seen a handful of times. The V call is TRBV10-2, the J call TRBJ1-5; D not resolved. Per the germline V gene, CDR1 is WSHSY and CDR2 is SAAADI. The CDR3 is made up of 15 amino acids. Deletions cut 8 bases from V and 5 bases from J, with 19 bases between. CDR3 in DNA: TGCGCCAGCTCGGGCGGGTCAAATCGGGATCAGCCCCAGCATTTT. Its translation: CASSGGSNRDQPQHF.

The chain is built from TRBV28 and TRBJ1-5, with D uncertain. With 6 bases removed from V and 0 bases from J, the gap between germline ends came to 6 bases. The CDR3 has 13 residues. CDR1 is MDHEN, CDR2 SYDVKM, per germline. The CDR3 DNA sequence: TGTGCCAGCAGAACAGATAGCAATCAGCCCCAGCATTTT. Protein sequence: CASRTDSNQPQHF.

This clone was seen only a few times. CDR3 nucleotides: TGTGCCAGCAGCCAAATGGGACTAGCGGACCAAGAGACCCAGTACTTC. It translates to CASSQMGLADQETQYF. The chain uses TRBV4-2 and TRBJ2-5; 11 nucleotides line up with TRBD2. Losses at the gene ends were 2 bases for V and 0 bases for J; bases not matched to a gene: 2. The CDR3 length is 16 residues. The germline CDR1 and CDR2 sequences are LGHNA and YNFKEQ.

The chain links TRBV18 to TRBJ1-3; D is possibly TRBD1 (5 bases). This CDR3 region has 18 residues. Trimming cost V 3 bases and J 0 bases, with 18 bases left between them. The germline V gene has CDR1 KGHSH and CDR2 LQKENI. The CDR3 sequence is CASSPTPPRVLSGNTIYF. CDR3 in DNA: TGTGCCAGCTCACCGACCCCCCCCAGGGTCCTCTCTGGAAACACCATATATTTT.

The chain has TRBV28 and TRBJ1-1; D uncertain. The CDR3 consists of 14 residues. Germline CDR1 reads MDHEN; CDR2 reads SYDVKM. Trimming left V 2 bases short and J 1 base short, with 8 bases between. The CDR3 spells CASSLPIRNTEAFF. The CDR3 bases are TGTGCCAGCAGTTTACCCATTAGGAACACTGAAGCTTTCTTT.

This chain uses TRBV18 with TRBJ1-1; 12 bases fit TRBD1. This CDR3 contains 17 residues. Germline V gives CDR1 KGHSH, CDR2 LQKENI. V lost 0 bases to trimming and J lost 2 bases; unmatched junction nucleotides: 4. The CDR3 bases are TGTGCCAGCTCACCACCACGGGGACAGGGGGCCAACACTGAAGCTTTCTTT. This translates into CASSPPRGQGANTEAFF. Supplemented by reference TRBV18 and TRBJ1-1, the full variable domain reads NAGVMQNPRHLVRRRGQEARLRCSPMKGHSHVYWYRQLPEEGLKFMVYLQKENIIDESGMPKERFSAEFPKEGPSILRIQQVVRGDSAAYFCASSPPRGQGANTEAFFGQGTRLTVV.

The J gene is TRBJ1-5, the V gene TRBV4-2, with D unclear. This CDR3 contains 16 residues. V lost 0 bases and J lost 0, with 9 bases in between. Germline CDR1 reads LGHNA; CDR2 reads YNFKEQ. CDR3 loop: CASSQDVVYSNQPQHF. DNA for the CDR3: TGTGCCAGCAGCCAAGATGTAGTGTATAGCAATCAGCCCCAGCATTTT.

The J gene is TRBJ2-1, the V gene TRBV5-4, with 13 bases fitting TRBD2. Germline trimming cut 4 bases from V and 4 bases from J; bases unmatched to any gene: 2. CDR3 size: 15 residues. From germline, CDR1 is SGHNT and CDR2 YYREEE (reference sequence). CDR3 nucleotides: TGTGCCAGCAGCGCGACTAGCGGGAGGTACAATGAGCAGTTCTTC. Translating it yields CASSATSGRYNEQFF.